The 24 T cell receptor beta chains listed next were all sequenced from one sample in a study of blood T cell repertoires in COVID-19 (dated by TCRdb to 2019 to 2021). The library was produced with the immunoSEQ multiplex PCR assay. Sourced from immuneACCESS, this table was stored by TCRdb with only in-frame sequences that have V and J called. A share of the clones is absent; for the studies checked, an unresolved V gene accounts for under half, and the remainder has no known explanation. The sample contains over 200,000 clones, more than 80% of them found a single time. The ten largest make up 2.2% of the sample. The material sequenced was peripheral blood. These receptor sequences come from a man aged 25-45 years who had recovered from COVID-19.

The rearrangement joins TRBV6-6 to TRBJ2-2; 7 bases match TRBD1. J was trimmed by 4 bases and V by 6 bases; bases with no gene match: 5. From germline, CDR1 is MNHNY and CDR2 SVGAGI (reference sequence). The CDR3 length is 14 residues. For the CDR3, the DNA is TGTGCCAGCAGCCTGACAGGGTCCACCGGGGAGCTGTTTTTT. Translating it yields CASSLTGSTGELFF.

This chain joins TRBV5-6 and TRBJ1-2; D is perhaps TRBD1 (5 bases). The CDR3 sequence is 17 residues long. Trimming removed 3 bases from V and 7 bases from J, with 25 bases in between. The germline V gene encodes CDR1 SGHDT and CDR2 YYEEEE. In nucleotides, the CDR3 is TGTGCCAGCAGCTCACCGGAATATCGGTGGAGGGGAGCTGGCTACACCTTC. This sequence encodes CASSSPEYRWRGAGYTF.

This chain joins TRBV11-2 and TRBJ2-7; the D gene is possibly TRBD1 (6 bases). This CDR3 contains 17 residues. Germline CDR1 is SGHAT and CDR2 is FQNNGV. The V gene lost 0 bases and the J gene lost 4 bases, with 19 bases spanning the gap. The CDR3 DNA is TGTGCCAGCAGCTTAGATCCTGCAGGGGTGGGATCGTACGAGCAGTACTTC. Its protein product is CASSLDPAGVGSYEQYF.

The genes are TRBV5-4 and TRBJ2-7; D gene ambiguous. Trimming stripped 4 bases from V and 4 bases from J, with 9 bases between. Germline V gene sequence: CDR1 SGHNT, CDR2 YYREEE (reference sequence). The CDR3 spans 12 residues. The CDR3 DNA is TGTGCCAGCAGCCCGAACCAGTACGAGCAGTACTTC. Amino acids: CASSPNQYEQYF.

J is TRBJ2-2 and V is TRBV11-3; D is ambiguous. V was pared by 0 bases and J by 6 bases, with 14 bases between. This CDR3 spans 16 amino acids. Germline assignment: CDR1 SGHNT and CDR2 YENEEA. The CDR3 DNA is TGTGCCAGCAGCTTAGATCCAGGTCCTGGGCCCGGGGAGCTGTTTTTT. Translating it yields CASSLDPGPGPGELFF.

This clone was recorded once. V gene TRBV19 combines with J gene TRBJ2-1, with D maybe TRBD1 (6 bases). Germline lookup yields CDR1 LNHDA and CDR2 SQIVND (reference sequence). Deletions cut 3 bases from V and 3 bases from J, with 15 bases between. The CDR3 totals 16 residues. The CDR3 sequence is CASSIDRMALYNEQFF. CDR3 nucleotide sequence: TGTGCCAGTAGTATTGACAGGATGGCGCTCTACAATGAGCAGTTCTTC.

The rearrangement links TRBV19 to TRBJ1-2; D possibly corresponds to TRBD1 (5 bases). With 3 bases removed from V and 4 bases from J, the gap between germline ends came to 12 bases. The CDR3 spans 14 residues. The germline CDR1 and CDR2 sequences are LNHDA and SQIVND (reference sequence). The chain's CDR3 is CASSILRAGYGYTF. Written as DNA, the CDR3 is TGTGCCAGTAGTATTCTCAGGGCTGGCTATGGCTACACCTTC.

The chain combines TRBV6-5 with TRBJ2-7; D might be TRBD1 (5 bases). This CDR3 has 12 residues. Germline loops: CDR1 MNHEY, CDR2 SVGAGI. V was pared by 8 bases and J by 2 bases, with 10 bases between. CDR3 sequence: CASWTPPYEQYF. In DNA form, the CDR3 reads TGTGCCAGCTGGACACCCCCCTACGAGCAGTACTTC.

Concerning this clone itself: The junction departs from the called germline gene at one end, perhaps through a read error. The gene calls are TRBV7-2 and TRBJ2-3; 11 positions agree with TRBD1. The CDR3 runs 15 residues. CDR1 is SGHTA, CDR2 FQGNSA, per germline. The CDR3 loop is CASSTRTGGTDTQYF. CDR3 DNA: TGTGCCAGCAGCACTCGGACAGGGGGCACCGATACGCAGTATTTT.

The CDR3 sequence: CASSLRAGVPMSEQFF. The CDR3 nucleotides are TGTGCCAGCAGCTTGAGGGCAGGGGTCCCAATGAGTGAGCAGTTCTTC. This chain joins TRBV5-6 and TRBJ2-1, with a possible D match to TRBD1 (6 bases). Germline V CDR1 and CDR2: SGHDT, YYEEEE. Between the trimmed V and J ends, which lost 1 base and 9 bases, there was a span of 20 bases. This CDR3 comprises 16 residues.

The chain employs TRBV25-1 and TRBJ2-1; TRBD1 matches 10 bases. Germline CDR1 reads MGHDK; CDR2 reads SYGVNS. With V trimmed by 0 bases and J by 2 bases, 4 bases remained unmatched. The CDR3 has 17 amino acids. The CDR3 region has the DNA TGTGCCAGCAGTGAATATTTAGGGACAGGGGCCTACAATGAGCAGTTCTTC. It specifies CASSEYLGTGAYNEQFF.

The chain recombines TRBV5-1 with TRBJ2-7; tentatively, D is TRBD1 (5 bases). CDR1 and CDR2 from the germline V gene are SGHRS and YFSETQ. V was shortened by 8 bases and J by 6 bases, with 18 bases between the two germline ends. This CDR3 is 13 amino acids long. DNA for the CDR3: TGCGCCAGTTCCCCCCAGGGCAGTGGCGAGCAGTACTTC. Its translation: CASSPQGSGEQYF.

The sample holds one count of this clone. The chain has TRBV6-5 and TRBJ2-5; tentatively, D is TRBD1 (6 bases). The CDR3 contains 15 residues. V was clipped by 5 bases and J by 7 bases, with 20 bases between them. CDR1 and CDR2 (germline): MNHEY, SVGAGI. The CDR3 DNA is TGTGCCAGCAGTCGGGCAGGGGCTAGCAAGGGGACCCAGTACTTC. Translation: CASSRAGASKGTQYF.

The chain recombines TRBV12-3 or TRBV12-4 with TRBJ1-4; no reliable D call. The CDR3 is made up of 13 amino acids. Trimming removed 2 bases at V and 6 bases at J, with 7 bases between. The CDR3 loop reads CASSLNGYEKLFF. In DNA, the CDR3 is TGTGCCAGCAGTTTAAACGGGTATGAAAAACTGTTTTTT.

This chain uses TRBV7-2 with TRBJ2-1, with D hard to call. Germline CDR1 is SGHTA and CDR2 is FQGNSA. Trimming cost V 3 bases and J 0 bases, with 9 bases left between them. This CDR3 region has 15 residues. CDR3 sequence (DNA): TGTGCCAGCAGCTTCGGAGATTTCTCCTACAATGAGCAGTTCTTC. This codes for CASSFGDFSYNEQFF.

A word on this clone: The junction departs from germline at one end; a sequencing error may be responsible. The chain carries TRBV12-5 and TRBJ2-5; 8 bases line up with TRBD1. Per the germline V gene, CDR1 is LGHNT and CDR2 is FRNRAP. The CDR3 covers 18 residues. CDR3 loop: CASGLGAPDRVSQETQYF. CDR3 coding DNA: TGTGCTAGTGGCTTGGGGGCACCGGACAGGGTATCCCAAGAGACCCAGTACTTC. Filled out from reference TRBV12-5 and TRBJ2-5, the complete variable domain reads DARVTQTPRHKVTEMGQEVTMRCQPILGHNTVFWYRQTMMQGLELLAYFRNRAPLDDSGMPKDRFSAEMPDATLATLKIQPSEPRDSAVYFCASGLGAPDRVSQETQYFGPGTRLLVL.

The count of this clone is one. One end of the junction varies from germline; a read error may be responsible. This chain uses TRBV9 with TRBJ2-1; D may be TRBD2 (6 bases). The CDR3 runs to 13 residues. Germline CDR1 is SGDLS and CDR2 is YYNGEE. The CDR3: CASSFSEGNVQFF. CDR3 coding DNA: TGTGCCAGCAGCTTCTCGGAGGGCAATGTGCAGTTCTTC.

The chain carries TRBV21-1 and TRBJ1-3; the table's TRBD1 call for D was not verified on the DNA. TRBV21-1 is a pseudogene segment. The CDR3 runs to 17 residues. CDR3 protein: CASSKGTTAYSGNTIYF. The DNA for the CDR3 is TGTGCCAGCAGCAAGGGGACAACGGCCTACTCTGGAAACACCATATATTTT.

This chain joins TRBV5-4 and TRBJ1-1; no clear D gene. CDR1 is SGHNT and CDR2 is YYREEE in the germline V gene (reference sequence). Trimming pared 6 bases from V and 11 bases from J, leaving 17 bases between. This CDR3 comprises 12 residues. For the CDR3, the DNA is TGTGCCAGCACCGATGATGTAGGGAGTGCTTTCTTT. Its protein product is CASTDDVGSAFF.

This chain links TRBV21-1 with TRBJ2-6; TRBD1 was called by the table and not checked on the DNA. TRBV21-1 is labeled a pseudogene. The CDR3 has 17 amino acids. The CDR3 DNA reads TGTGCCAGCAGCGGACCGGGACAGATGACTGGGGCCAACGTCCTGACTTTC. Translating it yields CASSGPGQMTGANVLTF.

This clone was detected a few times. The chain employs TRBV10-1 and TRBJ1-5; D gene unclear. V gave up 4 bases and J gave up 0 bases, with 10 bases separating them. This CDR3 spans 15 amino acids. The germline CDR1 and CDR2 sequences are WNHNN and SYGVQD (reference sequence). The CDR3 protein is CASSGGEHSNQPQHF. As DNA, the CDR3 is TGCGCCAGCAGTGGAGGAGAACATAGCAATCAGCCCCAGCATTTT.

Here the CDR3 reads CATDPGQNYGYTF. CDR3 nucleotide sequence: TGTGCCACCGATCCGGGACAGAACTATGGCTACACCTTC. The chain carries TRBV19 and TRBJ1-2, with TRBD1 matching 7 bases. Trimming at V came to 10 bases and at J to 2 bases, leaving 7 bases not matched to a gene. CDR3 length: 13 amino acids. Germline CDR1 LNHDA, CDR2 SQIVND (reference sequence).

The chain joins TRBV12-3 or TRBV12-4 to TRBJ1-1, with 8 bases matching TRBD1. The CDR3 spans 12 residues. With V trimmed by 6 bases and J by 8 bases, 5 bases remained unmatched. This CDR3 reads CASSPGQEEAFF. CDR3 sequence (DNA): TGTGCCAGCAGCCCGGGACAGGAAGAAGCTTTCTTT.

The chain recombines TRBV6-5 with TRBJ1-6; D is uncertain. Germline-derived CDR1 and CDR2 are MNHEY and SVGAGI. This CDR3 spans 16 amino acids. V was shortened by 0 bases and J by 7 bases, with 13 bases between the two germline ends. This CDR3 is CASSYSWSPANSPLHF. DNA of the CDR3: TGTGCCAGCAGTTACTCTTGGTCTCCAGCGAATTCACCCCTCCACTTT.